What follows are 20 T cell receptor beta chains derived from one specimen sequenced in a study of spatial heterogeneity in lung cancer. Time point described: sample taken at primary tumor resection. Frozen PBMC, nontumor lung or tumor provided whole RNA, which was sequenced unsorted. TCRdb redid the calling of the 5' RACE reads with MiXCR, one entry per CDR3 protein. The sample contains about 92,000 distinct CDR3 sequences, about an eighth of which appear only once. Sequenced material: PBMCs, taken at surgery. Receptor source: a male donor with early-stage non-small cell lung cancer.

This chain uses TRBV29-1 with TRBJ1-2; D is possibly TRBD1 (5 bases). The germline CDR1 and CDR2 sequences are SQVTM and ANQGSEA. Trimming pared 7 bases from V and 8 bases from J, leaving 20 bases between. The CDR3 has 13 residues. The CDR3 coding sequence is TGCAGCGCCGAAAAAACAGGAAATAGCGGCTACACCTTC. Its protein product is CSAEKTGNSGYTF.

This clonotype came up many times. The chain employs TRBV27 and TRBJ1-6; no definite D call. Germline loops: CDR1 MNHEY, CDR2 SMNVEV (reference sequence). V lost 3 bases and J 7 bases, leaving 7 bases between the germline ends. This CDR3 is 13 amino acids long. The CDR3 region is CASSFRLNSPLHF. For the CDR3, the DNA is TGTGCCAGCAGTTTTCGACTAAATTCACCCCTCCACTTT.

The chain recombines TRBV3-1 with TRBJ2-2, with D perhaps being TRBD1 or TRBD2 (5 bases each). Trimming removed 4 bases from V and 4 bases from J, with 10 bases in between. The CDR3 consists of 14 residues. Germline V gene sequence: CDR1 LGHDT, CDR2 YNNKEL (reference sequence). The CDR3 coding sequence is TGTGCCAGCAGCCGGGCAGGGACCACCGGGGAGCTGTTTTTT. The encoded protein is CASSRAGTTGELFF.

This clonotype was observed many times. The chain combines TRBV12-3 or TRBV12-4 with TRBJ2-7; D not certain. The CDR3 totals 11 residues. Deletions cut 4 bases from V and 7 bases from J, with 8 bases between. The CDR3 nucleotides read TGTGCCAGCAGTTCACTTTATGAGCAGTACTTC. Its protein is CASSSLYEQYF.

The chain recombines TRBV5-4 with TRBJ2-7; TRBD1 or TRBD2 may be the D gene (5 bases each). Germline V CDR1 and CDR2: SGHNT, YYREEE (reference sequence). The CDR3 covers 14 residues. Trimming stripped 4 bases from V and 5 bases from J, with 16 bases between. The CDR3 nucleotides are TGTGCCAGCAGCCGGGACGGGATACGGAACGAGCAGTACTTC. It codes for CASSRDGIRNEQYF.

This clonotype has a handful of counts. The chain has TRBV12-3 or TRBV12-4 and TRBJ1-3; 8 nucleotides align to TRBD1. V was pared by 7 bases and J by 3 bases, with 8 bases of the junction left unmatched. The CDR3 totals 15 residues. Written as DNA, the CDR3 is TGTGCCAGCACTACCACGACAGGGGTTGGAAACACCATATATTTT. Translated: CASTTTTGVGNTIYF.

This clonotype was picked up many times. The chain joins TRBV12-3 or TRBV12-4 to TRBJ1-4, with D hard to call. This CDR3 comprises 14 residues. Between the trimmed V and J ends, which lost 1 base and 8 bases, there was a span of 11 bases. Here the CDR3 DNA reads TGTGCCAGCAGTTTAGGTTTTCTTGGGGAAAAACTGTTTTTT. This codes for CASSLGFLGEKLFF.

This clonotype was seen a handful of times. V usage is TRBV7-2 and J usage is TRBJ1-2, with D possibly being TRBD1 (5 bases). The length of the CDR3 is 14 residues. V was trimmed by 4 bases and J by 4 bases, leaving 13 bases between them. Germline V gene data show CDR1 as SGHTA and CDR2 as FQGNSA. This chain's CDR3 is CASSSPGQRYGYTF. As DNA, the CDR3 is TGTGCCAGCAGCTCCCCAGGGCAGCGCTATGGCTACACCTTC.

This clonotype was counted at least ten times. The CDR3 DNA reads TGTGCCAGCAGTTTCGCGACTAATGAAAAACTGTTTTTT. Amino acids: CASSFATNEKLFF. The chain joins TRBV12-3 or TRBV12-4 to TRBJ1-4; D ambiguous. Trimming took 3 bases from V and 2 from J, leaving 4 bases between them. This CDR3 is 13 amino acids long.

The V call is TRBV12-3 or TRBV12-4, the J call TRBJ2-7; D is possibly TRBD1 or TRBD2 (5 bases each). Trimming stripped 3 bases from V and 6 bases from J, with 15 bases between. This CDR3 contains 14 residues. For the CDR3, the DNA is TGTGCCAGCAGTTTTTATGCAGGGACCCGCGAGCAGTACTTC. This sequence encodes CASSFYAGTREQYF.

In this sample, this clonotype turned up a few times. The V gene is TRBV29-1, the J gene TRBJ1-6; 8 bases match TRBD1. The CDR3 is 14 residues long. Unmatched junction bases numbered 10, after V lost 5 bases and J lost 10 bases. The germline CDR1 and CDR2 sequences are SQVTM and ANQGSEA. The CDR3: CSVQMAGGESPLHF. CDR3 bases: TGCAGCGTTCAGATGGCAGGGGGCGAATCACCCCTCCACTTT.

The genes are TRBV27 and TRBJ2-6; 11 bases fit TRBD2. CDR3 size: 16 residues. In germline, CDR1 is MNHEY, CDR2 SMNVEV (reference sequence). With 7 bases clipped from V and 0 bases from J, the junction kept 2 bases outside the gene matches. CDR3 amino acids: CASKLAGASGANVLTF. The CDR3 DNA follows: TGTGCCAGCAAACTAGCGGGGGCCTCTGGGGCCAACGTCCTGACTTTC. The entire variable domain, with the rest obtained from reference TRBV27 and TRBJ2-6, is as follows: EAQVTQNPRYLITVTGKKLTVTCSQNMNHEYMSWYRQDPGLGLRQIYYSMNVEVTDKGDVPEGYKVSRKEKRNFPLILESPSPNQTSLYFCASKLAGASGANVLTFGAGSRLTVL.

The J gene is TRBJ2-5, the V gene TRBV4-3, with 9 nucleotides matching TRBD1. Germline CDR1 and CDR2: LGHNA and YSLEER. There are 14 residues in the CDR3. Trimming removed 2 bases from V and 4 bases from J; junction bases left unmatched: 2. DNA for the CDR3: TGCGCCAGCAGCCAACAACAGGGGGCAGAGACCCAGTACTTC. Translated: CASSQQQGAETQYF.

This clonotype occurred a few times. V is TRBV3-1 and J is TRBJ1-2; D might be TRBD1 (5 bases). CDR1 is LGHDT, CDR2 YNNKEL, per germline (reference sequence). The V and J ends lost 2 bases and 5 bases respectively, with 6 bases between them. CDR3 length equals 12 residues. CDR3 bases: TGTGCCAGCAGCCAAAGGGGATATGGCTACACCTTC. Protein product: CASSQRGYGYTF.

The chain employs TRBV20-1 and TRBJ2-7; the D call may be TRBD1 or TRBD2 (6 bases each). The germline V gene has CDR1 DFQATT and CDR2 SNEGSKA (reference sequence). V gave up 6 bases and J gave up 1 base, with 16 bases separating them. The CDR3 has 14 amino acids. CDR3 in amino acids: CSAQLTGRSYEQYF. In DNA, the CDR3 is TGCAGTGCGCAATTAACAGGGAGGTCCTACGAGCAGTACTTC.

This clonotype has more than one count but fewer than ten. The chain recombines TRBV28 with TRBJ1-5; weak D call: TRBD1 (5 bases). Germline CDR1 reads MDHEN; CDR2 reads SYDVKM. This CDR3 has 14 residues. The V end lost 7 bases, the J end lost 7 bases, and 17 bases lay between the germline ends. The DNA of the CDR3 is TGTGCCAGCACTCCCCCGGGGGGGTACCAGCCCCAGCATTTT. Its translation: CASTPPGGYQPQHF.

The sample holds a few counts of this clonotype. V is TRBV2 and J is TRBJ2-3, with 10 bases that match TRBD2. V dropped 7 bases and J dropped 4; count of bases not matched to a gene: 11. Germline CDR1 and CDR2: SNHLY and FYNNEI. The CDR3 has 16 amino acids. As DNA, the CDR3 is TGTGCCAGCAAAGCCCAGCGGGGGGGCAGGGCAGATACGCAGTATTTT. It is translated as CASKAQRGGRADTQYF.

This clonotype was detected many times. The V and J genes are TRBV5-1 and TRBJ2-1; 11 positions match TRBD2. This CDR3 comprises 15 residues. CDR1 SGHRS and CDR2 YFSETQ come from the germline V gene. The V and J ends lost 0 bases and 10 bases, in that order; junction bases with no gene match: 6. The CDR3 coding sequence is TGCGCCAGCAGCTTGGAACTAGCGGGAGTCGACGAGCAGTTCTTC. Residues: CASSLELAGVDEQFF.

This clonotype has more than one count but fewer than ten. V and J are TRBV28 and TRBJ2-4, with D tentatively TRBD2 (6 bases). The germline V and J ends were trimmed by 3 bases and 3 bases, with 9 bases remaining between them. The CDR3 length is 14 residues. The germline gives CDR1 MDHEN, CDR2 SYDVKM. The DNA for the CDR3 is TGTGCCAGCAGTTTGGGGGGTGGCAAAAACATTCAGTACTTC. Amino acid sequence: CASSLGGGKNIQYF.

This clonotype has at least ten counts. This chain connects TRBV6-6 to TRBJ2-7, with TRBD2 matching over 15 bases. CDR1 is MNHNY and CDR2 is SVGAGI in the germline V gene (reference sequence). CDR3 length: 18 amino acids. Unmatched junction bases numbered 11, after V lost 4 bases and J lost 4 bases. CDR3 DNA sequence: TGTGCCAGCAGTTCGCACCTCCGGACTAGCGGGAGGGGATACGAGCAGTACTTC. Protein product: CASSSHLRTSGRGYEQYF.